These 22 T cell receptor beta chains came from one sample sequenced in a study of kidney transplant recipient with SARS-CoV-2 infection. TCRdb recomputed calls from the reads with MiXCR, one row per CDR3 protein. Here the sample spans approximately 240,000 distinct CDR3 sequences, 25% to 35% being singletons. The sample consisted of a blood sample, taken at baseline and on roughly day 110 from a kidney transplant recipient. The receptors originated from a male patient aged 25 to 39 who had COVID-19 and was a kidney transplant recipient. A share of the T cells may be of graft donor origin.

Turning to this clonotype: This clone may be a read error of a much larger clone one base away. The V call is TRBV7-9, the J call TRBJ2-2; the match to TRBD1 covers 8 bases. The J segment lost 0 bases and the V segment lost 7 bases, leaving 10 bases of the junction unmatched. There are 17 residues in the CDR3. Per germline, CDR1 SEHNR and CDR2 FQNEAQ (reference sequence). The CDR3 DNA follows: TGTGCCAGCAACGTAGACAGGGGACCTGCGAACACCGGGGAGCTGTTTTTT. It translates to CASNVDRGPANTGELFF.

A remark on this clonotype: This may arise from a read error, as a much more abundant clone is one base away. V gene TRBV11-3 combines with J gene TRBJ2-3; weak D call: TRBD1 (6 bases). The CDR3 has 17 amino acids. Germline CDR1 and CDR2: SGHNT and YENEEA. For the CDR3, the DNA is TGTGCCGGCAGCTTACCGTCGAGCGACAGGAACGCAGATACGCAGTATTTT. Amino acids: CAGSLPSSDRNADTQYF.

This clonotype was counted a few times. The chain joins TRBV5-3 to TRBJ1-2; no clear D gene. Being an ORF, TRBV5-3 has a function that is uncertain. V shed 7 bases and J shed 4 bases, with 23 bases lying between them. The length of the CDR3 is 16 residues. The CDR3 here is CARVNTVVRKTYGYTF. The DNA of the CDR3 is TGTGCCAGAGTGAACACAGTGGTGAGAAAGACCTATGGCTACACCTTC.

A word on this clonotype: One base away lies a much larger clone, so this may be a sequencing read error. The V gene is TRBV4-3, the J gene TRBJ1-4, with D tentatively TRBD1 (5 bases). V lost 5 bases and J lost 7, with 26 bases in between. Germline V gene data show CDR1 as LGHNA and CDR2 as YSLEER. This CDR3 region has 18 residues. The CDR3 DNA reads TGCGCCAGCAGCTTACGGGTACCCGACACGGAAGGGGTTGAAAAACTGTTTTTT. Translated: CASSLRVPDTEGVEKLFF.

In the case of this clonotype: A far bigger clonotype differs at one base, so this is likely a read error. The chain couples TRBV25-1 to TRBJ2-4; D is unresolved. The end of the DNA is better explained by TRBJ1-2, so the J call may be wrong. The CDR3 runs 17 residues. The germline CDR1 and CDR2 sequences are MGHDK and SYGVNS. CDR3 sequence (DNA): TGTGCCAGCAGTGGTCGAGAAGAACTGGGAAAGACCTATGGCTACACCTTC. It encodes CASSGREELGKTYGYTF.

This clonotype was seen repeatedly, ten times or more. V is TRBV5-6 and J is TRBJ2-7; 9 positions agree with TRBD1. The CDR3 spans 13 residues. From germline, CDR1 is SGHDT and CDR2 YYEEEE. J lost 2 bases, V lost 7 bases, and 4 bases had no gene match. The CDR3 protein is CASYGQGTYEQYF. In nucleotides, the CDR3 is TGTGCCAGCTACGGACAGGGGACCTACGAGCAGTACTTC.

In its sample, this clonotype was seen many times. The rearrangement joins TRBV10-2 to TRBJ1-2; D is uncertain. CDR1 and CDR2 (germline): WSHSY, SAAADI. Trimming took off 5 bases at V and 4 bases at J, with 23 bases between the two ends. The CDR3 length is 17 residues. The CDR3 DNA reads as TGCGCCAGCAGTTATGGGAGCACTTCTAGAAAGACCTATGGCTACACCTTC. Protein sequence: CASSYGSTSRKTYGYTF.

CDR3 protein: CASSLMGLAGNEQFF. The CDR3 nucleotides read TGTGCCAGCAGCTTAATGGGACTAGCAGGCAATGAGCAGTTCTTC. The genes are TRBV7-3 and TRBJ2-1, with 9 bases lining up with TRBD2. Germline V gives CDR1 SGHTA, CDR2 FQGTGA. The V segment lost 1 base and the J segment 6 bases; nucleotides outside the gene matches: 4. This CDR3 has 15 amino acids.

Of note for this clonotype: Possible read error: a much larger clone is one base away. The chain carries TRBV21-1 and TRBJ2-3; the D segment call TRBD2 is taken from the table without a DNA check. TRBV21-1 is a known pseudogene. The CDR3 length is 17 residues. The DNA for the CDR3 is TGTGCCAGCGGGCCTCATTTAGCTACAGTCATGCAAGATACGCAGTATTTT. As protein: CASGPHLATVMQDTQYF.

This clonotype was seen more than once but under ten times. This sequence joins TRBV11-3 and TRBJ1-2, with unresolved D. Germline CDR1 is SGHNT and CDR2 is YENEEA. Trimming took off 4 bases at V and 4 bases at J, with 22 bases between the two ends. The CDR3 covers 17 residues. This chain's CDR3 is CASSWAVDLGKTYGYTF. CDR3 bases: TGTGCCAGCAGCTGGGCCGTCGATCTCGGAAAGACCTATGGCTACACCTTC.

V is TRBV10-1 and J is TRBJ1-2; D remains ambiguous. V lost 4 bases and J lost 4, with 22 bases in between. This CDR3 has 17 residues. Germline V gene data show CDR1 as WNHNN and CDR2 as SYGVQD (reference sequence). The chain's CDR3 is CASSVTERSRKTYGYTF. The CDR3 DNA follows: TGCGCCAGCAGTGTCACAGAAAGATCGCGAAAGACCTATGGCTACACCTTC.

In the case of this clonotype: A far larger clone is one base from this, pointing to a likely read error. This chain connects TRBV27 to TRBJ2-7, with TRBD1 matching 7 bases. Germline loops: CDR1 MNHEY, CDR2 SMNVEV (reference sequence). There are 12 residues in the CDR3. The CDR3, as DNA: TGTGCCAGCAGTGCACAGGGGTACGAGCTGTACTTC. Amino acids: CASSAQGYELYF.

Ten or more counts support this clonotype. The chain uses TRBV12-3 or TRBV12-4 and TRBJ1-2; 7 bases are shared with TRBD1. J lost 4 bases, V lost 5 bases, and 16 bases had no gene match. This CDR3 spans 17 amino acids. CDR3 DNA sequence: TGTGCCAGCAGTGGGACAGTCAGCTTCCGAAAGACCTATGGCTACACCTTC. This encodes CASSGTVSFRKTYGYTF.

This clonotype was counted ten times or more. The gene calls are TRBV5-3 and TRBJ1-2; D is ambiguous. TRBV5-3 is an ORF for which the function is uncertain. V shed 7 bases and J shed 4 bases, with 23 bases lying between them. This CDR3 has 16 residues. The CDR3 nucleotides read TGTGCCAGAGCTGTTTCAGTGGTGAGAAAGACCTATGGCTACACCTTC. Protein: CARAVSVVRKTYGYTF.

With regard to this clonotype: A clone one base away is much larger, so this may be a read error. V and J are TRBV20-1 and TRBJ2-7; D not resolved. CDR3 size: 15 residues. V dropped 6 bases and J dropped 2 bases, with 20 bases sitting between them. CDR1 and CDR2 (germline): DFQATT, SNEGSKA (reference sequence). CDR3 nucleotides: TGCAGTGCGGAACAGACTGGCGTGACTGCCTACGAGCAGTACTTC. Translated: CSAEQTGVTAYEQYF.

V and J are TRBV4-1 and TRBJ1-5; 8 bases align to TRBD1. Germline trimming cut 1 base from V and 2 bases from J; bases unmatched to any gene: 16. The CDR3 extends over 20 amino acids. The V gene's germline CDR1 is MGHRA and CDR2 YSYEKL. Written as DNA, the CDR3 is TGCGCCAGCAGCCAAGCCCCATCCCTGGACAGGGCTTTCGGCAATCAGCCCCAGCATTTT. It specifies CASSQAPSLDRAFGNQPQHF.

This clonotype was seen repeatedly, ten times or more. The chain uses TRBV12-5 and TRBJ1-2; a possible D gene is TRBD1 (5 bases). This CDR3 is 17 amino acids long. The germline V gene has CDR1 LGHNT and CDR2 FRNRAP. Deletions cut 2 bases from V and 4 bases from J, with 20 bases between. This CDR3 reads CASGLSLLQGKTYGYTF. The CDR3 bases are TGTGCTAGTGGTTTGTCGCTTTTGCAGGGAAAGACCTATGGCTACACCTTC.

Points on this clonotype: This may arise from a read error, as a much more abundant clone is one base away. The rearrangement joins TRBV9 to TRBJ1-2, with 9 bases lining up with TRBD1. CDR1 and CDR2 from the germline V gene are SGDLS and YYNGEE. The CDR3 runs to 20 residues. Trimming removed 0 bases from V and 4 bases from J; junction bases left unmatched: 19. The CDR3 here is CASSVEGGIGTGSETYGYTF. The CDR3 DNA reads TGTGCCAGCAGCGTAGAGGGGGGGATAGGGACAGGGTCCGAAACCTATGGCTACACCTTC.

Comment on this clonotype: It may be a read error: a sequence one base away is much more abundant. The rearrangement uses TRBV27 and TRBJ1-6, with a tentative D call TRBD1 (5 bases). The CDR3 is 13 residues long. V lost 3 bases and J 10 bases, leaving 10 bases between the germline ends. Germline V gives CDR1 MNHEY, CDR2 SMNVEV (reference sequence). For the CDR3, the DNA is TGTGCCAGCAGTTTCGGGGCAGGATCACCCCTCCACTTT. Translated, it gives CASSFGAGSPLHF.

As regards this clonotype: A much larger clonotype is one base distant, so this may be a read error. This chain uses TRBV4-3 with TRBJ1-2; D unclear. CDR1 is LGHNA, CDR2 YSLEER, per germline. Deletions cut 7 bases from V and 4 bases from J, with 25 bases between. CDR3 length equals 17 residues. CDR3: CASNRLVGRRKAYGYTF. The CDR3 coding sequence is TGCGCCAGCAACCGCCTGGTAGGACGTCGAAAGGCCTATGGCTACACCTTC.

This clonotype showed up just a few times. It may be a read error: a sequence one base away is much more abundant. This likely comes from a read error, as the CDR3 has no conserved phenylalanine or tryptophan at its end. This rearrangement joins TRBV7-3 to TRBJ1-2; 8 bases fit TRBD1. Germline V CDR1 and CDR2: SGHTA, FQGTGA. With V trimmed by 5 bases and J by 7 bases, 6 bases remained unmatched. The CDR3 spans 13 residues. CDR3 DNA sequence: TGTGCCAGCAGCCCGGACAGGGATCCTGGCTACACCCTC. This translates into CASSPDRDPGYTL.

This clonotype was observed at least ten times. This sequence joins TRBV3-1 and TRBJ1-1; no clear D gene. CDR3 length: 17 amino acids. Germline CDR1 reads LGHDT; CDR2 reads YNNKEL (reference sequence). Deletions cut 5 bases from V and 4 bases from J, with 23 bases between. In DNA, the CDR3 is TGTGCCAGCAGCAATCGGTGTCCCATTTCAATTCGCACTGAAGCTTTCTTT. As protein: CASSNRCPISIRTEAFF.